The clone carrying this T cell receptor (beta chain) was seen more than once but under ten times. After removal of 2 bases from V and 3 bases from J, the junction contained 5 bases not matched to a gene. The CDR3 length is 16 residues. Preparation of the TCRbeta library involved a method that used unique molecular identifiers. TCRdb analysed the PCR reads with MiXCR anew, one entry per CDR3 protein. This repertoire shows about 610,000 distinct CDR3 sequences, about 10% found once; its top ten account for less than 5%. This sample was included in a study of T-cell reconstitution after alpha-beta-depleted transplantation in children.

The chain uses TRBV12-3 or TRBV12-4 and TRBJ1-4; 8 bases line up with TRBD1. The source of this sequence is a human donor who donated a stem cell graft to a child with acute myeloid leukemia. This material consisted of PBMCs from the stem cell graft donor, taken from the stem cell graft. The DNA of the CDR3 is TGTGCCAGCAGTTTACCAGGGGGCTCGTCTAATGAAAAACTGTTTTTT. Amino acid sequence: CASSLPGGSSNEKLFF.